These 5 T cell receptor beta chains originate from one sample sequenced in a study of CD8 T cells in Susac syndrome. With random hexamers, 0.5 to 1 ug RNA was reverse transcribed. TCRdb called the immunoSEQ multiplex PCR reads again in MiXCR, with one record for every CDR3 protein. The sample lists some 26,000 distinct CDR3 sequences; 94% were seen once. The sample comprised CD8+ T cells from PBMCs. The receptors derive from a human donor in good health.

The rearrangement joins TRBV9 to TRBJ2-3; TRBD1 aligns across 8 bases. The germline V gene encodes CDR1 SGDLS and CDR2 YYNGEE. The CDR3 is 17 amino acids. The trim removed 4 bases at V and 2 bases at J, leaving 12 bases unmatched. The chain's CDR3 is CASSQTGQGSYTDTQYF. Here the CDR3 DNA reads TGTGCCAGCAGCCAGACAGGACAGGGATCTTACACAGATACGCAGTATTTT.

The chain couples TRBV12-3 or TRBV12-4 to TRBJ2-3; D is possibly TRBD2 (5 bases). The CDR3 is made up of 13 amino acids. Trimming shortened V by 8 bases and J by 6 bases, and 15 bases separated the two germline ends. In DNA form, the CDR3 reads TGTGCCAGCTCGCCGGGATTTACGGATACGCAGTATTTT. Translation gives CASSPGFTDTQYF.

The gene calls are TRBV6-1 and TRBJ1-4; no definite D call. Between the trimmed V and J ends, which lost 0 bases and 3 bases, there was a span of 11 bases. This CDR3 is built from 16 residues. CDR1 is MNHNS, CDR2 SASEGT, per germline. The chain's CDR3 is CASSEAMGSANEKLFF. DNA for the CDR3: TGTGCCAGCAGTGAAGCTATGGGGTCGGCTAATGAAAAACTGTTTTTT.

The chain employs TRBV3-1 and TRBJ2-7; D uncertain. The CDR3 consists of 15 residues. CDR1 and CDR2 from the germline V gene are LGHDT and YNNKEL (reference sequence). V lost 1 base and J 4 bases, leaving 14 bases between the germline ends. The CDR3 loop is CASSQGWAAEYEQYF. CDR3 in DNA: TGTGCCAGCAGCCAAGGATGGGCGGCAGAGTACGAGCAGTACTTC.

V is TRBV3-1 and J is TRBJ2-2; D may correspond to TRBD1 or TRBD2 (5 bases each). Germline V gene data show CDR1 as LGHDT and CDR2 as YNNKEL (reference sequence). CDR3 length: 14 residues. V was clipped by 0 bases and J by 6 bases, with 8 bases between them. The CDR3 spells CASSQEMGAGELFF. As DNA, the CDR3 is TGTGCCAGCAGCCAAGAGATGGGGGCCGGGGAGCTGTTTTTT.